A single sample is the source of the 25 T cell receptor beta chains below, sequenced in a study of tumor-infiltrating lymphocytes in localized non-small cell lung cancer. The method was immunoSEQ multiplex PCR; TCRdb's version includes in-frame clones alone and lacks a portion of them. This sample carries about 16,000 clones, around 80% of them seen once, and the ten largest clones take approximately 5%. Sequenced sample: lung tumor tissue. Source of these receptors: a human donor with non-small cell lung cancer.

This clone was observed a single time. This rearrangement joins TRBV4-2 to TRBJ2-5, with 7 bases fitting TRBD2. CDR3 length: 14 amino acids. Looked up from germline, CDR1 is LGHNA and CDR2 is YNFKEQ. V lost 1 base and J lost 5; bases outside the gene matches: 4. The CDR3 is CASSQGSGRETQYF. In DNA, the CDR3 is TGTGCCAGCAGCCAAGGGTCCGGGAGGGAGACCCAGTACTTC.

The rearrangement links TRBV6-6 to TRBJ2-3, with a possible D match to TRBD2 (5 bases). V was shortened by 2 bases and J by 3 bases, with 12 bases between the two germline ends. The V gene's germline CDR1 is MNHNY and CDR2 SVGAGI (reference sequence). The CDR3 covers 15 residues. CDR3 sequence reads: CASSYRGSVTDTQYF. In DNA, the CDR3 is TGTGCCAGCAGTTACCGCGGGTCGGTGACAGATACGCAGTATTTT.

V gene TRBV5-5 combines with J gene TRBJ2-7, with TRBD1 as a possible D gene (5 bases). Germline V gene data show CDR1 as SGHKS and CDR2 as YYEKEE (reference sequence). Trimming left V 2 bases short and J 3 bases short, with 9 bases between. CDR3 length equals 13 residues. The CDR3 protein is CASSFRRDYEQYF. The CDR3 DNA sequence: TGTGCCAGCAGCTTTCGCAGGGACTACGAGCAGTACTTC.

This clone has just a few counts. This sequence joins TRBV6-1 and TRBJ2-7; 7 positions agree with TRBD2. This CDR3 has 14 residues. J was trimmed by 0 bases and V by 6 bases; bases with no gene match: 5. Germline assignment: CDR1 MNHNS and CDR2 SASEGT. CDR3 residues: CASRFSGTSYEQYF. The CDR3 DNA reads as TGTGCCAGCAGATTCAGCGGGACCTCCTACGAGCAGTACTTC.

The chain joins TRBV4-3 to TRBJ2-7; D could derive from TRBD1 or TRBD2 (5 bases each). CDR1 and CDR2 from the germline V gene are LGHNA and YSLEER. Between the trimmed V and J ends, which lost 1 base and 5 bases, there was a span of 15 bases. The CDR3 is 15 amino acids. The CDR3 DNA reads as TGCGCCAGCAGCCAAGGTCAGGGCCGGGGAAACGAGCAGTACTTC. As protein: CASSQGQGRGNEQYF.

The chain couples TRBV29-1 to TRBJ1-5; D is possibly TRBD1 (5 bases). The CDR3 length is 12 residues. The V end was cut by 7 bases, the J end by 0 bases, with 7 bases between. Germline V lookup: CDR1 SQVTM, CDR2 ANQGSEA. CDR3 in amino acids: CSDGHSNQPQHF. The CDR3 nucleotides read TGCAGCGACGGACATAGCAATCAGCCCCAGCATTTT.

This sequence joins TRBV10-3 and TRBJ2-3, with TRBD2 matching 7 bases. J lost 1 base, V lost 9 bases, and 4 bases had no gene match. Germline assignment: CDR1 ENHRY and CDR2 SYGVKD. This CDR3 spans 13 amino acids. The CDR3, as DNA: TGTGCCATTGGGAGCGGGGGCACAGATACGCAGTATTTT. Translation: CAIGSGGTDTQYF.

The V gene is TRBV18, the J gene TRBJ2-7; TRBD1 aligns across 9 bases. The germline CDR1 and CDR2 sequences are KGHSH and LQKENI. V was pared by 6 bases and J by 6 bases, with 12 bases of the junction left unmatched. This CDR3 has 15 residues. CDR3 DNA: TGTGCCAGCTCGCTTAACCGGGACAGGGACGTCGAGCAGTACTTC. This translates into CASSLNRDRDVEQYF.

The V and J genes are TRBV28 and TRBJ1-2, with D tentatively TRBD1 (6 bases). Germline loops: CDR1 MDHEN, CDR2 SYDVKM. Trimming cost V 7 bases and J 0 bases, with 12 bases left between them. The CDR3 totals 14 residues. CDR3 bases: TGTGCCAGCAATACACAGGGCCCTAACTATGGCTACACCTTC. Its translation: CASNTQGPNYGYTF.

J is TRBJ1-2 and V is TRBV29-1; the D is unclear. The germline CDR1 and CDR2 sequences are SQVTM and ANQGSEA. The CDR3 is 11 amino acids. V was pared by 1 base and J by 0 bases, with 0 bases between. The CDR3 loop is CSVEANYGYTF. In nucleotides, the CDR3 is TGCAGCGTTGAAGCTAACTATGGCTACACCTTC.

V gene TRBV6-6 combines with J gene TRBJ2-3, with TRBD2 as a possible D gene (7 bases). Germline CDR1 and CDR2: MNHNY and SVGAGI (reference sequence). The CDR3 covers 15 residues. V lost 8 bases to trimming and J lost 5 bases, with 20 bases between them. The chain's CDR3 is CASRPAGAGEDTQYF. The CDR3 coding sequence is TGTGCCAGCCGACCGGCGGGGGCTGGGGAAGATACGCAGTATTTT.

This clone was seen a single time. In DNA form, the CDR3 reads TGTGCCAGCAGCTTAGCTAACAGGGGTAACGAGCAGTACTTC. This gives the protein CASSLANRGNEQYF. This chain connects TRBV7-8 to TRBJ2-7, with TRBD1 matching 7 bases. Germline V CDR1 and CDR2: SGHVS, FQNEAQ. The J segment lost 5 bases and the V segment lost 0 bases, leaving 4 bases of the junction unmatched. The CDR3 is made up of 14 amino acids.

The rearrangement joins TRBV5-1 to TRBJ2-7; D remains unclear. Deletions cut 1 base from V and 6 bases from J, with 11 bases between. The CDR3 has 13 amino acids. Germline V lookup: CDR1 SGHRS, CDR2 YFSETQ. The CDR3: CASSLWFGVEQYF. The DNA for the CDR3 is TGCGCCAGCAGCTTGTGGTTTGGGGTCGAGCAGTACTTC.

The chain combines TRBV7-8 with TRBJ2-7; 12 nucleotides agree with TRBD2. Germline-derived CDR1 and CDR2 are SGHVS and FQNEAQ. This CDR3 spans 17 amino acids. J was trimmed by 0 bases and V by 2 bases; bases with no gene match: 5. CDR3 loop: CASSLPTSGSFSYEQYF. In DNA form, the CDR3 reads TGTGCCAGCAGCTTACCGACTAGCGGGAGTTTCTCCTACGAGCAGTACTTC.

This clone has only a few counts. This chain links TRBV4-3 with TRBJ2-3; TRBD2 agrees at 9 bases. V lost 0 bases, J lost 4 bases, and 5 bases stayed unmatched. CDR1 LGHNA and CDR2 YSLEER come from the germline V gene. The CDR3 has 16 amino acids. The CDR3, as DNA: TGCGCCAGCAGCCAAGATCTGGCGGGGGGGGCAGATACGCAGTATTTT. Translating it yields CASSQDLAGGADTQYF.

The chain is built from TRBV10-3 and TRBJ2-3; D may correspond to TRBD1 or TRBD2 (5 bases each). V lost 10 bases and J lost 6, with 20 bases in between. In germline, CDR1 is ENHRY, CDR2 SYGVKD. This CDR3 is 14 amino acids long. The CDR3, as DNA: TGTGCCAGCCTCGGGACCCAATCCGGGGATACGCAGTATTTT. As protein: CASLGTQSGDTQYF.

This clone was recorded once. The chain links TRBV11-1 to TRBJ2-1; TRBD2 matches 8 bases. CDR1 is SGHAT, CDR2 FQDESV, per germline (reference sequence). The CDR3 has 16 amino acids. V lost 5 bases, J lost 3 bases, and 9 bases stayed unmatched. CDR3 nucleotide sequence: TGTGCCAGCAGCCTTCGAGCGGGGGCCGGCTACAATGAGCAGTTCTTC. It yields the protein CASSLRAGAGYNEQFF.

The chain carries TRBV11-2 and TRBJ2-7; TRBD2 matches at 7 bases. The J segment lost 6 bases and the V segment lost 3 bases, leaving 8 bases of the junction unmatched. Germline CDR1 reads SGHAT; CDR2 reads FQNNGV. CDR3 length: 14 amino acids. CDR3 DNA sequence: TGTGCCAGCAGCTTGGCGAGGGAGGGAATCGAGCAGTACTTC. This sequence encodes CASSLAREGIEQYF.

The rearrangement uses TRBV7-2 and TRBJ2-3; 7 bases are a match to TRBD2. The J segment lost 6 bases and the V segment lost 3 bases, leaving 6 bases of the junction unmatched. There are 14 residues in the CDR3. Looked up from germline, CDR1 is SGHTA and CDR2 is FQGNSA. CDR3: CASSFQRAGDTQYF. CDR3 bases: TGTGCCAGCAGCTTTCAAAGAGCGGGGGATACGCAGTATTTT.

This chain connects TRBV5-4 to TRBJ2-3; the D gene could be TRBD1 or TRBD2 (5 bases each). Trimming shortened V by 1 base and J by 3 bases, and 12 bases separated the two germline ends. CDR1 is SGHNT and CDR2 is YYREEE in the germline V gene (reference sequence). The CDR3 runs to 15 residues. The CDR3 DNA is TGTGCCAGCAGCTTGCTGGGGCGAGGGACAGATACGCAGTATTTT. It specifies CASSLLGRGTDTQYF.

This clone was detected only once. J is TRBJ1-3 and V is TRBV13; a possible D gene is TRBD1 (5 bases). The CDR3 consists of 14 residues. Germline-derived CDR1 and CDR2 are PRHDT and FYEKMQ (reference sequence). With 1 base removed from V and 2 bases from J, the gap between germline ends came to 6 bases. The CDR3 coding sequence is TGTGCCAGCAGCTTAGTACAGGCTGGAAACACCATATATTTT. It is translated as CASSLVQAGNTIYF.

This clone is a singleton in its sample. The DNA for the CDR3 is TGTGCCAGCAGTTCAGGGGGTGAGCAGTTCTTC. This translates into CASSSGGEQFF. The chain uses TRBV6-6 and TRBJ2-1; 7 bases align to TRBD1. CDR3 length: 11 amino acids. Germline CDR1 MNHNY, CDR2 SVGAGI (reference sequence). V trimming: 4 bases; J trimming: 9 bases; junction bases outside the gene matches: 0.

V usage is TRBV5-1 and J usage is TRBJ2-5, with D perhaps TRBD1 (7 bases). CDR1 and CDR2 (germline): SGHRS, YFSETQ. The V gene lost 4 bases and the J gene lost 4 bases, with 14 bases spanning the gap. The CDR3 extends over 14 amino acids. CDR3: CASSAGQPRETQYF. CDR3 nucleotides: TGCGCCAGCAGCGCGGGACAGCCTCGAGAGACCCAGTACTTC.

The rearrangement joins TRBV7-2 to TRBJ2-7; D is perhaps TRBD1 or TRBD2 (5 bases each). CDR1 and CDR2 from the germline V gene are SGHTA and FQGNSA. The ends were cut back, 2 bases at V and 6 bases at J, with 8 bases in the middle. The length of the CDR3 is 12 residues. The CDR3 loop is CASSLYGGEQYF. In DNA form, the CDR3 reads TGTGCCAGCAGCTTATATGGGGGCGAGCAGTACTTC. The entire variable domain, with the rest obtained from reference TRBV7-2 and TRBJ2-7, is as follows: GAGVSQSPSNKVTEKGKDVELRCDPISGHTALYWYRQSLGQGLEFLIYFQGNSAPDKSGLPSDRFSAERTGGSVSTLTIQRTQQEDSAVYLCASSLYGGEQYFGPGTRLTVT.

This chain links TRBV5-5 with TRBJ2-7, with D tentatively TRBD1 or TRBD2 (5 bases each). The CDR3 totals 12 residues. V lost 4 bases to trimming and J lost 7 bases, with 12 bases between them. The V gene's germline CDR1 is SGHKS and CDR2 YYEKEE (reference sequence). CDR3 sequence: CASSPGTREQYF. CDR3 nucleotides: TGTGCCAGCAGCCCCGGGACGAGGGAGCAGTACTTC.